A single sample gave rise to the 17 T cell receptor beta chains below, sequenced in a study of T-cell memory formation after mild COVID-19. MiXCR, applied by TCRdb to the 5' RACE reads, yields one record per CDR3 protein. The data show around 130,000 distinct CDR3 sequences, roughly 6% seen once. The sample taken for sequencing was PBMCs or a T cell subset sorted from them (not recorded which). The receptors come from an adult woman who had mild COVID-19 (a few samples of this study predate the infection). Cell type and time point are not known.

The V gene is TRBV12-3 or TRBV12-4, the J gene TRBJ1-2, with D hard to call. The CDR3 spans 14 residues. The V end was cut by 6 bases, the J end by 0 bases, with 11 bases between. The CDR3 is CASSPLGSNYGYTF. CDR3 DNA sequence: TGTGCCAGCAGCCCGCTGGGATCTAACTATGGCTACACCTTC.

This clonotype occurred many times. This chain connects TRBV11-3 to TRBJ2-1; tentatively, D is TRBD2 (5 bases). From germline, CDR1 is SGHNT and CDR2 YENEEA. CDR3 length: 14 amino acids. V lost 5 bases and J 8 bases, leaving 16 bases between the germline ends. The CDR3 nucleotides read TGTGCCAGCAGCCCTAGGACGGGTAGCGATGAGCAGTTCTTC. Its translation is CASSPRTGSDEQFF.

The DNA for the CDR3 is TGTGCCAGCAGCTTACTAGCGGGGGGCGTCACAGATACGCAGTATTTT. Its translation is CASSLLAGGVTDTQYF. V is TRBV7-2 and J is TRBJ2-3; 11 nucleotides agree with TRBD2. CDR1 and CDR2 from the germline V gene are SGHTA and FQGNSA. V was clipped by 2 bases and J by 2 bases; unmatched bases: 3. This CDR3 contains 16 residues.

The rearrangement uses TRBV5-1 and TRBJ1-1, with D unclear. Trimming shortened V by 4 bases and J by 2 bases, and 15 bases separated the two germline ends. Germline CDR1 is SGHRS and CDR2 is YFSETQ. CDR3 length: 15 amino acids. The CDR3 protein is CASSPRLKENTEAFF. CDR3 bases: TGCGCCAGCAGCCCTAGATTGAAAGAAAACACTGAAGCTTTCTTT. The full variable domain, rest sourced from reference TRBV5-1 and TRBJ1-1, is KAGVTQTPRYLIKTRGQQVTLSCSPISGHRSVSWYQQTPGQGLQFLFEYFSETQRNKGNFPGRFSGRQFSNSRSEMNVSTLELGDSALYLCASSPRLKENTEAFFGQGTRLTVV.

Turning to this clonotype: One base away lies a much larger clone, so this may be a sequencing read error. The CDR3 DNA follows: TGTGCCAGTAGTATGGCCGGGGCAGTGAATCCCTACGAGCAGTACTTC. This gives the protein CASSMAGAVNPYEQYF. V gene TRBV19 combines with J gene TRBJ2-7; either TRBD1 or TRBD2 may fit D (5 bases each). This CDR3 region has 16 residues. Trimming left V 3 bases short and J 2 bases short, with 17 bases between. Germline lookup yields CDR1 LNHDA and CDR2 SQIVND (reference sequence).

In this sample, this clonotype turned up a few times. V is TRBV7-9 and J is TRBJ1-1, with D possibly being TRBD1 (6 bases). CDR1 SEHNR and CDR2 FQNEAQ come from the germline V gene (reference sequence). Trimming pared 5 bases from V and 4 bases from J, leaving 11 bases between. The CDR3 loop spans 13 amino acids. Written as DNA, the CDR3 is TGTGCCAGCAGCCTACAGGGAGTCACTGAAGCTTTCTTT. Amino acid sequence: CASSLQGVTEAFF.

The rearrangement links TRBV7-2 to TRBJ2-7; no definite D call. Germline CDR1 and CDR2: SGHTA and FQGNSA. Trimming left V 1 base short and J 0 bases short, with 7 bases between. This CDR3 comprises 14 residues. CDR3 protein: CASSLEGLSYEQYF. The CDR3 DNA is TGTGCCAGCAGCTTAGAGGGCCTCTCCTACGAGCAGTACTTC. Using reference TRBV7-2 and TRBJ2-7 for the parts outside the CDR3, the full variable domain is GAGVSQSPSNKVTEKGKDVELRCDPISGHTALYWYRQSLGQGLEFLIYFQGNSAPDKSGLPSDRFSAERTGGSVSTLTIQRTQQEDSAVYLCASSLEGLSYEQYFGPGTRLTVT.

The rearrangement joins TRBV12-3 or TRBV12-4 to TRBJ2-2; D call uncertain. This CDR3 comprises 16 residues. Trimming removed 4 bases from V and 1 base from J, with 13 bases in between. CDR3 nucleotide sequence: TGTGCCAGCAGTTCCCGCCGGGTCCTGAACACCGGGGAGCTGTTTTTT. It encodes CASSSRRVLNTGELFF.

This clonotype was detected only a few times. J is TRBJ2-5 and V is TRBV6-6; TRBD1 aligns across 12 bases. Germline V CDR1 and CDR2: MNHNY, SVGAGI (reference sequence). CDR3 length: 17 residues. V dropped 8 bases and J dropped 3; count of bases not matched to a gene: 13. The CDR3 region is CASSPGTGGFGEETQYF. The DNA for the CDR3 is TGTGCCAGCTCGCCCGGGACAGGGGGCTTCGGCGAAGAGACCCAGTACTTC.

On this clonotype: One end of the junction fails to match germline, which may point to a read error. This rearrangement joins TRBV20-1 to TRBJ2-7; the D call may be TRBD1 or TRBD2 (5 bases each). This CDR3 is 15 amino acids long. Germline V lookup: CDR1 DFQATT, CDR2 SNEGSKA (reference sequence). In DNA form, the CDR3 reads TGCAGTGCTAGAGATCCTGGGACGGCGTCCTCCGAGCAGTACTTC. Protein product: CSARDPGTASSEQYF.

This clonotype was seen ten or more times. The chain employs TRBV5-1 and TRBJ2-1; tentatively, D is TRBD1 or TRBD2 (7 bases each). Trimming stripped 1 base from V and 9 bases from J, with 17 bases between. CDR3 size: 15 residues. Germline lookup yields CDR1 SGHRS and CDR2 YFSETQ. CDR3 DNA sequence: TGCGCCAGCAGCTTGTCACTCAGCGGGGACAGTGAGCAGTTCTTC. It translates to CASSLSLSGDSEQFF.

The rearrangement uses TRBV20-1 and TRBJ2-1; D is unclear. The CDR3 extends over 14 amino acids. V lost 0 bases and J 3 bases, leaving 9 bases between the germline ends. The germline V gene has CDR1 DFQATT and CDR2 SNEGSKA (reference sequence). The CDR3: CSARDDLYYNEQFF. The CDR3 DNA reads TGCAGTGCTAGAGACGACTTGTACTACAATGAGCAGTTCTTC.

This clonotype has at least ten counts. The chain uses TRBV7-2 and TRBJ2-5, with D hard to call. There are 13 residues in the CDR3. V dropped 2 bases and J dropped 5 bases, with 9 bases sitting between them. Germline values: CDR1 SGHTA, CDR2 FQGNSA. CDR3: CASSLKIGETQYF. The CDR3 bases are TGTGCCAGCAGCTTAAAGATCGGGGAGACCCAGTACTTC.

This clonotype came up many times. This chain joins TRBV20-1 and TRBJ1-6; TRBD1 agrees at 9 bases. This CDR3 region has 15 residues. Germline loops: CDR1 DFQATT, CDR2 SNEGSKA (reference sequence). With V trimmed by 3 bases and J by 7 bases, 7 bases remained unmatched. CDR3 DNA: TGCAGTGCTAGCAGACCGGGGACAGGGAATTCACCCCTCCACTTT. Translated, it gives CSASRPGTGNSPLHF.

The chain carries TRBV3-1 and TRBJ2-7; no firm D call. V gave up 1 base and J gave up 3 bases, with 13 bases separating them. The CDR3 is made up of 15 amino acids. The germline CDR1 and CDR2 sequences are LGHDT and YNNKEL (reference sequence). For the CDR3, the DNA is TGTGCCAGCAGCCAAGGGCAGTCCCACTACTACGAGCAGTACTTC. It yields the protein CASSQGQSHYYEQYF.

This clonotype was counted ten times or more. The chain couples TRBV20-1 to TRBJ2-2, with a weak D call TRBD1 (6 bases). Trimming pared 1 base from V and 3 bases from J, leaving 15 bases between. The CDR3 sequence is 16 residues long. CDR1 is DFQATT, CDR2 SNEGSKA, per germline (reference sequence). The CDR3 region has the DNA TGCAGTGCTAGAGGAGCAGGACAGACGTACACCGGGGAGCTGTTTTTT. Protein: CSARGAGQTYTGELFF.

The sample holds a few counts of this clonotype. The chain uses TRBV24-1 and TRBJ2-7; unclear D gene. Germline V gene sequence: CDR1 KGHDR, CDR2 SFDVKD. The CDR3 has 15 residues. Trimming took 2 bases from V and 0 from J, leaving 10 bases between them. CDR3 protein: CATSDSGLSSYEQYF. CDR3 in DNA: TGTGCCACCAGTGATTCGGGCCTTAGCTCCTACGAGCAGTACTTC.